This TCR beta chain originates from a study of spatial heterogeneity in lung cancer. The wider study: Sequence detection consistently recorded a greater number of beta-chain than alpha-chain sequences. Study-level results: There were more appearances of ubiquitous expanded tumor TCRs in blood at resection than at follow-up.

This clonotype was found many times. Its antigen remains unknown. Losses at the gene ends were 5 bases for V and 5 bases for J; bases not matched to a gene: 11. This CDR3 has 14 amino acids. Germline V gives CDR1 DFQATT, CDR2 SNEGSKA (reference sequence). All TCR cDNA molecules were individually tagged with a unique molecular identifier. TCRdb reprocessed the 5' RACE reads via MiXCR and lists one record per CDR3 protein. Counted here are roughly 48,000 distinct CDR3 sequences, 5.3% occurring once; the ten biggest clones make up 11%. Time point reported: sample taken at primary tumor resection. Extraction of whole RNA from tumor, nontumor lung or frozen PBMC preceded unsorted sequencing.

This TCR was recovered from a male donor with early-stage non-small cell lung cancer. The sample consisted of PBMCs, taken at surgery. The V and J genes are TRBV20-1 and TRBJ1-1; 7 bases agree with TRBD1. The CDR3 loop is CSARTDRELTEAFF. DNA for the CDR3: TGCAGTGCTCGCACAGACAGGGAGCTGACTGAAGCTTTCTTT.